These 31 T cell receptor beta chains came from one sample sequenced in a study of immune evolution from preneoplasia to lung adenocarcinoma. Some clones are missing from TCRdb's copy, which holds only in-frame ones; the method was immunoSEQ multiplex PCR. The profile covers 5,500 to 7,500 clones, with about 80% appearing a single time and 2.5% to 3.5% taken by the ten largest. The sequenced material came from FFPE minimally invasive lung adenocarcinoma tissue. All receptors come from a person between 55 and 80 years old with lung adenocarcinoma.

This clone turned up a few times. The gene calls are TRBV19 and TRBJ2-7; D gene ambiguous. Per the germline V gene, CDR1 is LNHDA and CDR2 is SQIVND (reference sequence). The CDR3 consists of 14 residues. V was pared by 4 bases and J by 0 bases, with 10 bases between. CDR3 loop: CASSTRASSYEQYF. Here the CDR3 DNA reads TGTGCCAGTAGTACTCGGGCCAGCTCCTACGAGCAGTACTTC.

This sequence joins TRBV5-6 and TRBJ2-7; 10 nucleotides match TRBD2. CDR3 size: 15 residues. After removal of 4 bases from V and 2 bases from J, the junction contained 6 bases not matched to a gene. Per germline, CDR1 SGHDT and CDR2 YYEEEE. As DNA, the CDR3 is TGTGCCAGCAGCCCCTCTAGCGGGGGTCCCTACGAGCAGTACTTC. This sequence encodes CASSPSSGGPYEQYF.

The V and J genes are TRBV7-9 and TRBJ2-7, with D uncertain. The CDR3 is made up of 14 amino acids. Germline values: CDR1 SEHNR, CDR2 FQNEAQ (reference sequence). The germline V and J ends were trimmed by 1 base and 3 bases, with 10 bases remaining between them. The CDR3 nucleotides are TGTGCCAGCAGCTTAGGTTATGCAAACTACGAGCAGTACTTC. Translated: CASSLGYANYEQYF.

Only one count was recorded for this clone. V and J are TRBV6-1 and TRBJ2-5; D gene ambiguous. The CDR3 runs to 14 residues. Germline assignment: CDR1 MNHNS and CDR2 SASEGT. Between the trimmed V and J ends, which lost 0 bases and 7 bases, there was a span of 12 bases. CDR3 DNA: TGTGCCAGCAGTGAAGCGCTTTGGGCCGGGACCCAGTACTTC. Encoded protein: CASSEALWAGTQYF.

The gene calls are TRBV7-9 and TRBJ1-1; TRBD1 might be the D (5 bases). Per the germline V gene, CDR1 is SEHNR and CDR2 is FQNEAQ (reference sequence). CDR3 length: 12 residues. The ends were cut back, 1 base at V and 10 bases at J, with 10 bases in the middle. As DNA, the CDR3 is TGTGCCAGCAGCTTAGAGGCAGGGCCAGCTTTCTTT. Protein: CASSLEAGPAFF.

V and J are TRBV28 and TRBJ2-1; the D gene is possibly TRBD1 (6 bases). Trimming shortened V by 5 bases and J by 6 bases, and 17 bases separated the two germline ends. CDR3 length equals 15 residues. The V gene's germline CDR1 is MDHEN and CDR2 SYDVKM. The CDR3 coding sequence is TGTGCCAGCAGTCCCTCCCCCACAGGGTTCAATGAGCAGTTCTTC. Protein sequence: CASSPSPTGFNEQFF.

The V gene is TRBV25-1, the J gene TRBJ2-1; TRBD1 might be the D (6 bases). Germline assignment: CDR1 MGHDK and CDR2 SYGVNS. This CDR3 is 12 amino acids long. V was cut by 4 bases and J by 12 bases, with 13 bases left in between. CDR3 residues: CASSGTGFLQFF. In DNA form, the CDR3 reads TGTGCCAGCAGTGGAACAGGGTTCCTGCAGTTCTTC.

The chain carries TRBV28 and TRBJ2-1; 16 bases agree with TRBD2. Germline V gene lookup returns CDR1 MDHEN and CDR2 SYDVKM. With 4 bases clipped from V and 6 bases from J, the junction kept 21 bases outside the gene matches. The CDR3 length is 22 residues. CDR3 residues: CASSSHPGLAGGEWVGGNEQFF. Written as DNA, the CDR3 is TGTGCCAGCAGTTCTCACCCGGGACTAGCGGGAGGGGAATGGGTAGGTGGCAATGAGCAGTTCTTC.

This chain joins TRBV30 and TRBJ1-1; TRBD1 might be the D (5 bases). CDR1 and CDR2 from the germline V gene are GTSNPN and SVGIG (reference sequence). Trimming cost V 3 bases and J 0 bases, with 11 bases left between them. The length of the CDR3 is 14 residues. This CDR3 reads CAWRREDMNTEAFF. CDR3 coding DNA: TGTGCCTGGAGACGGGAGGACATGAACACTGAAGCTTTCTTT.

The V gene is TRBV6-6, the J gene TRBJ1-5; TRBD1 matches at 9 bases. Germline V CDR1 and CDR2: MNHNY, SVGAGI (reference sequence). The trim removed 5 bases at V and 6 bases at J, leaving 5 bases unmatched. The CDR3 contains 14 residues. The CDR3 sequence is CASSHGTGSQPQHF. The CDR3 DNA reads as TGTGCCAGCAGTCACGGGACAGGGAGTCAGCCCCAGCATTTT.

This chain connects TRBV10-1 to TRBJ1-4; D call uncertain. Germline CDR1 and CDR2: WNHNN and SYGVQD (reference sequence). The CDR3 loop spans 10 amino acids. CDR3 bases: TGCACCTGGTCTAATGAAAAACTGTTTTTT. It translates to CTWSNEKLFF.

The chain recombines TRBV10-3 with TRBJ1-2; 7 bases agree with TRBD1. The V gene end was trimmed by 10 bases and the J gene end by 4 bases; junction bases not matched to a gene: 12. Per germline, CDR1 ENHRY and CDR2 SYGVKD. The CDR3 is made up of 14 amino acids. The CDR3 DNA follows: TGTGCCACGACAATCAGGGGGGGTAGCTATGGCTACACCTTC. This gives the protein CATTIRGGSYGYTF.

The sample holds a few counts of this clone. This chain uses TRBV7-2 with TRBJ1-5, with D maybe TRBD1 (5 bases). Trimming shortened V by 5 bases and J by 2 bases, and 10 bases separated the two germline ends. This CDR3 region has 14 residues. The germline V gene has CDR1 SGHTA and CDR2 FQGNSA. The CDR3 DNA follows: TGTGCCAGCAGCCGACAGCCGGGCAATCAGCCCCAGCATTTT. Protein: CASSRQPGNQPQHF.

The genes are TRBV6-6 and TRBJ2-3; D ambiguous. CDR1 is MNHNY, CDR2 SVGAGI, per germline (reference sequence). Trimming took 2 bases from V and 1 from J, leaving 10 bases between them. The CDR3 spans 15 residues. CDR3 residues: CASSYDVRRTDTQYF. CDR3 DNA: TGTGCCAGCAGTTACGACGTCCGACGCACAGATACGCAGTATTTT.

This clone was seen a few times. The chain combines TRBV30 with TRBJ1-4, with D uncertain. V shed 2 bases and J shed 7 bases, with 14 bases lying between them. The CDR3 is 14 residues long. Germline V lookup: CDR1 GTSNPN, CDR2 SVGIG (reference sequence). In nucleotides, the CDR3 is TGTGCCTGGAGTATCCGAGGAGCGCGTGAAAAACTGTTTTTT. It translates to CAWSIRGAREKLFF. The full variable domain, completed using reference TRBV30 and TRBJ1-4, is SQTIHQWPATLVQPVGSPLSLECTVEGTSNPNLYWYRQAAGRGLQLLFYSVGIGQISSEVPQNLSASRPQDRQFILSSKKLLLSDSGFYLCAWSIRGAREKLFFGSGTQLSVL.

The CDR3 coding sequence is TGCGCCAGCAGCTCGCAGACTTACATGAACACTGAAGCTTTCTTT. Residues: CASSSQTYMNTEAFF. This chain uses TRBV5-1 with TRBJ1-1; unclear D gene. The CDR3 spans 15 residues. V was pared by 3 bases and J by 0 bases, with 12 bases between. Germline values: CDR1 SGHRS, CDR2 YFSETQ. Variable domain in full (rest from reference TRBV5-1 and TRBJ1-1): KAGVTQTPRYLIKTRGQQVTLSCSPISGHRSVSWYQQTPGQGLQFLFEYFSETQRNKGNFPGRFSGRQFSNSRSEMNVSTLELGDSALYLCASSSQTYMNTEAFFGQGTRLTVV.

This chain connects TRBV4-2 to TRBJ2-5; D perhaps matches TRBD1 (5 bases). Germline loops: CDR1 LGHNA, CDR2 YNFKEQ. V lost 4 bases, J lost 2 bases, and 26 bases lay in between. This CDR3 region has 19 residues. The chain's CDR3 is CASSPQAGSIRRTQETQYF. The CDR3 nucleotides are TGTGCCAGCAGCCCCCAGGCCGGGTCGATTCGGCGGACACAAGAGACCCAGTACTTC.

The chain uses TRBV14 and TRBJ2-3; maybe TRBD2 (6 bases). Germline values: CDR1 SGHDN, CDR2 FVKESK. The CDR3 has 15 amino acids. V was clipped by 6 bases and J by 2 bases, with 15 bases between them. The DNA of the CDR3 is TGTGCCAGCAGTCGACTAGATAGGGCCACAGATACGCAGTATTTT. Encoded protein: CASSRLDRATDTQYF.

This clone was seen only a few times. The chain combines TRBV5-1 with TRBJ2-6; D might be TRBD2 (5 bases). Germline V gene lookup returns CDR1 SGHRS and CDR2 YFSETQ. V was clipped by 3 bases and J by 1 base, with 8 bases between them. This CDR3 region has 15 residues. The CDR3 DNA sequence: TGCGCCAGCAGCTCCCGGGGATCTGGGGCCAACGTCCTGACTTTC. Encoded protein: CASSSRGSGANVLTF.

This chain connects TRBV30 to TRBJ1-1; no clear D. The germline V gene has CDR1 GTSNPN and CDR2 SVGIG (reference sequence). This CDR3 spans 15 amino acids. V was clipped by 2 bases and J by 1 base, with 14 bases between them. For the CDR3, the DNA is TGTGCCTGGAGTCCCCCCGGTATAGGGAACACTGAAGCTTTCTTT. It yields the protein CAWSPPGIGNTEAFF.

CDR3 sequence: CASSVGSEGSYYEQYF. The CDR3 DNA reads TGTGCCAGCAGCGTAGGCAGTGAGGGCTCCTACTACGAGCAGTACTTC. This chain joins TRBV9 and TRBJ2-7; weak D call: TRBD2 (5 bases). The germline V gene encodes CDR1 SGDLS and CDR2 YYNGEE. The V end lost 0 bases, the J end lost 3 bases, and 16 bases lay between the germline ends. The CDR3 has 16 residues.

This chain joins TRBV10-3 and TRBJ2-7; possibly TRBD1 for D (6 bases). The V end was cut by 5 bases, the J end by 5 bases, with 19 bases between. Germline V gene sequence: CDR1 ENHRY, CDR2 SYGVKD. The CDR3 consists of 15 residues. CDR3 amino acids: CAISRATGRSDEQYF. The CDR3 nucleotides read TGTGCCATCAGTCGGGCGACAGGCCGATCAGACGAGCAGTACTTC.

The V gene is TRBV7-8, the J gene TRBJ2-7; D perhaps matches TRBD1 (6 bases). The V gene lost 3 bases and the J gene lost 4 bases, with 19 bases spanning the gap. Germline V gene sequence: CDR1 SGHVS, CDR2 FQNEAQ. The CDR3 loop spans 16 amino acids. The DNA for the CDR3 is TGTGCCAGCAGCTTCTCCGCCGGGACAAATCTTTACGAGCAGTACTTC. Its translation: CASSFSAGTNLYEQYF.

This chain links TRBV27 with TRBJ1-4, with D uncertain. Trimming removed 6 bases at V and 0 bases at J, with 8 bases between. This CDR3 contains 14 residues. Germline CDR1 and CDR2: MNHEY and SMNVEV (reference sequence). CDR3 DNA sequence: TGTGCCAGCAGGGGATATGCAACTAATGAAAAACTGTTTTTT. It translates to CASRGYATNEKLFF.

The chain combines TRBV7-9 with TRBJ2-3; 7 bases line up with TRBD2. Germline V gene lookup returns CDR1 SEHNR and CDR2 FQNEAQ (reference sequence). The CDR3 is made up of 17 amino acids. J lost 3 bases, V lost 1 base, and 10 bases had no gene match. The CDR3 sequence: CASSLGSVAGPTDTQYF. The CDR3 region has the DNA TGTGCCAGCAGCTTAGGCTCGGTAGCGGGTCCGACAGATACGCAGTATTTT.

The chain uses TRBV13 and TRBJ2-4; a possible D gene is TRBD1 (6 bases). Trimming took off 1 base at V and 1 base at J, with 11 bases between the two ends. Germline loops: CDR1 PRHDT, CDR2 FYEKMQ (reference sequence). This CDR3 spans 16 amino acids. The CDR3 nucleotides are TGTGCCAGCAGCTTAGCCGTGGGGGCGGCCAAAAACATTCAGTACTTC. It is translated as CASSLAVGAAKNIQYF.

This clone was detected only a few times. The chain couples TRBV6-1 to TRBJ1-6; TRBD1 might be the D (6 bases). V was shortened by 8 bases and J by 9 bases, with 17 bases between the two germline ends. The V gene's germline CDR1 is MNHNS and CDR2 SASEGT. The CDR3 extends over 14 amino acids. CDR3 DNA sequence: TGTGCCAGCGGGCGAAAGGGGGATGTTTCACCCCTCCACTTT. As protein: CASGRKGDVSPLHF.

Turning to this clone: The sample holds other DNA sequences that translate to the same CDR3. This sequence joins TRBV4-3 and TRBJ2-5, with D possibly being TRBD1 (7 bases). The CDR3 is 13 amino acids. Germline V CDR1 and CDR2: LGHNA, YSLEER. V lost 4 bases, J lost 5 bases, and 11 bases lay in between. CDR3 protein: CASSPTGRETQYF. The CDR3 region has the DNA TGCGCCAGCAGCCCGACAGGGAGGGAGACCCAGTACTTC.

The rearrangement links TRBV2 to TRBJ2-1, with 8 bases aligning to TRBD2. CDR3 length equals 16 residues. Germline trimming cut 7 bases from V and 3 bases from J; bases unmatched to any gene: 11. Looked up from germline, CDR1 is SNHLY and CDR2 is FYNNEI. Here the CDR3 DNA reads TGTGCCAGCAAAAAGGGAGCGGGGGACTTCTACAATGAGCAGTTCTTC. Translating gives CASKKGAGDFYNEQFF.

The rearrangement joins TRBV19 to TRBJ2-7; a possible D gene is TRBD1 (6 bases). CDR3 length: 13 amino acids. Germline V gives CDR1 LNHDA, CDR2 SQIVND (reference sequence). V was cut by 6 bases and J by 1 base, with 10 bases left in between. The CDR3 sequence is CASRGGQSYEQYF. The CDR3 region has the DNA TGTGCCAGTAGGGGTGGACAGTCCTACGAGCAGTACTTC.

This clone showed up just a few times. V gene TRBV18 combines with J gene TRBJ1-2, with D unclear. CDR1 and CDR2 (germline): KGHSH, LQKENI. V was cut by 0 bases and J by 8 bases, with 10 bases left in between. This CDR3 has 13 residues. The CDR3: CASSPPTDVGYTF. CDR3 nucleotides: TGTGCCAGCTCACCACCGACGGATGTGGGCTACACCTTC.